Below, 32 T cell receptor beta chains from the same sample are listed, as sequenced in a study of early T cells in non-severe SARS-CoV-2 infection. TCRdb ran MiXCR on the 5' RACE reads and lists one entry per CDR3 protein. This sample has 40,000 to 50,000 distinct CDR3 sequences, with roughly 5% found just once. The starting material was whole blood, obtained at baseline. Receptors originate from an adult who was a healthcare worker with PCR-confirmed SARS-CoV-2 infection or an uninfected control (not recorded which).

This clonotype was recorded at least ten times. This chain uses TRBV30 with TRBJ2-3, with D maybe TRBD1 (5 bases). V shed 0 bases and J shed 4 bases, with 23 bases lying between them. Germline CDR1 and CDR2: GTSNPN and SVGIG (reference sequence). The CDR3 extends over 18 amino acids. In nucleotides, the CDR3 is TGTGCCTGGAGTGTAAAAAATCTGCGGACGCAGGGCGCAGATACGCAGTATTTT. Its translation: CAWSVKNLRTQGADTQYF. The variable domain in full, with the rest retrieved from reference TRBV30 and TRBJ2-3, is SQTIHQWPATLVQPVGSPLSLECTVEGTSNPNLYWYRQAAGRGLQLLFYSVGIGQISSEVPQNLSASRPQDRQFILSSKKLLLSDSGFYLCAWSVKNLRTQGADTQYFGPGTRLTVL.

In its sample, this clonotype was seen many times. As DNA, the CDR3 is TGTGCCAGCAGCTTAAACCCACTAACGGGAGTGGGATACAATGAGCAGTTCTTC. Translating it yields CASSLNPLTGVGYNEQFF. V gene TRBV7-3 combines with J gene TRBJ2-1; weak D call: TRBD2 (6 bases). V lost 1 base and J 4 bases, leaving 20 bases between the germline ends. Germline assignment: CDR1 SGHTA and CDR2 FQGTGA. The CDR3 sequence is 18 residues long. The whole variable domain, filled in from reference TRBV7-3 and TRBJ2-1, reads GAGVSQTPSNKVTEKGKYVELRCDPISGHTALYWYRQSLGQGPEFLIYFQGTGAADDSGLPNDRFFAVRPEGSVSTLKIQRTERGDSAVYLCASSLNPLTGVGYNEQFFGPGTRLTVL.

This clonotype appeared many times. The chain recombines TRBV9 with TRBJ1-6; the match to TRBD1 covers 9 bases. The V and J ends lost 3 bases and 10 bases, in that order; junction bases with no gene match: 5. This CDR3 is 14 amino acids long. Germline CDR1 is SGDLS and CDR2 is YYNGEE. The CDR3 here is CASSEGQGWSPLHF. For the CDR3, the DNA is TGTGCCAGCAGCGAGGGACAGGGTTGGTCACCCCTCCACTTT.

There are a few counts of this clonotype. The V and J genes are TRBV12-3 or TRBV12-4 and TRBJ2-3, with 10 bases identical to TRBD2. The CDR3 spans 16 residues. The ends lost 7 bases at V and 2 bases at J; junction bases unmatched: 9. DNA for the CDR3: TGTGCCAGCAAAATCCTACTAGCGGGAATCACAGATACGCAGTATTTT. It codes for CASKILLAGITDTQYF.

In its sample, this clonotype was seen a few times. The J gene is TRBJ2-1, the V gene TRBV9; 11 nucleotides match TRBD2. This CDR3 is 17 amino acids long. Germline assignment: CDR1 SGDLS and CDR2 YYNGEE. The J segment lost 10 bases and the V segment lost 0 bases, leaving 12 bases of the junction unmatched. The CDR3 sequence: CASSVGLAGGSWPEQFF. The CDR3 nucleotides are TGTGCCAGCAGCGTAGGTTTAGCGGGAGGGAGTTGGCCCGAGCAGTTCTTC.

This clonotype was counted ten times or more. The chain uses TRBV3-1 and TRBJ2-2; 9 bases map to TRBD2. The CDR3 is 13 residues long. V was pared by 8 bases and J by 4 bases, with 2 bases of the junction left unmatched. Germline V gives CDR1 LGHDT, CDR2 YNNKEL (reference sequence). CDR3 protein: CASRLAATGELFF. In DNA form, the CDR3 reads TGTGCCAGCCGACTAGCGGCCACCGGGGAGCTGTTTTTT.

The sample holds many counts of this clonotype. This chain connects TRBV29-1 to TRBJ2-1, with TRBD2 matching 7 bases. The germline V gene has CDR1 SQVTM and CDR2 ANQGSEA. The CDR3 sequence is 14 residues long. V lost 6 bases and J lost 3; bases outside the gene matches: 8. CDR3 in amino acids: CSVGTMTYYNEQFF. In DNA, the CDR3 is TGCAGCGTAGGGACTATGACATACTACAATGAGCAGTTCTTC.

This clonotype appeared a few times. The chain uses TRBV18 and TRBJ2-2; no firm D call. Germline V lookup: CDR1 KGHSH, CDR2 LQKENI. This CDR3 is built from 16 residues. The V gene lost 3 bases and the J gene lost 4 bases, with 15 bases spanning the gap. CDR3 coding DNA: TGTGCCAGCTCACCGCGGTCCGTCTCCGCCACCGGGGAGCTGTTTTTT. Its protein product is CASSPRSVSATGELFF. Using reference TRBV18 and TRBJ2-2 for the parts outside the CDR3, the full variable domain is NAGVMQNPRHLVRRRGQEARLRCSPMKGHSHVYWYRQLPEEGLKFMVYLQKENIIDESGMPKERFSAEFPKEGPSILRIQQVVRGDSAAYFCASSPRSVSATGELFFGEGSRLTVL.

This clonotype was observed at least ten times. The V gene is TRBV6-1, the J gene TRBJ1-2, with D perhaps TRBD1 (5 bases). Trimming removed 3 bases from V and 8 bases from J, with 13 bases in between. The CDR3 loop spans 13 amino acids. The germline gives CDR1 MNHNS, CDR2 SASEGT. CDR3 amino acids: CASSERQLNGYTF. The CDR3 bases are TGTGCCAGCAGTGAGCGACAGCTTAACGGCTACACCTTC.

The table lists this clonotype with many counts. The junction differs from germline at one of its ends, possibly a read error. This chain joins TRBV4-1 and TRBJ1-3; D not resolved. CDR1 and CDR2 from the germline V gene are MGHRA and YSYEKL. There are 17 residues in the CDR3. The CDR3 sequence: CASRQDPTEGTVGTIYF. CDR3 bases: TGCGCCAGCAGACAAGATCCGACGGAAGGTACCGTCGGCACCATATATTTT.

The rearrangement uses TRBV29-1 and TRBJ2-1; a weak D match, TRBD2 (5 bases). The CDR3 extends over 15 amino acids. Trimming cost V 3 bases and J 0 bases, with 12 bases left between them. Germline lookup yields CDR1 SQVTM and CDR2 ANQGSEA. Here the CDR3 reads CSVEMDSRSYNEQFF. In DNA, the CDR3 is TGCAGCGTTGAGATGGACTCTCGCTCCTACAATGAGCAGTTCTTC.

This clonotype was detected many times. The chain has TRBV5-1 and TRBJ2-2; D not resolved. Trimming pared 3 bases from V and 6 bases from J, leaving 15 bases between. This CDR3 region has 15 residues. Germline CDR1 SGHRS, CDR2 YFSETQ. CDR3 protein: CASSSGPTGAGELFF. In DNA form, the CDR3 reads TGCGCCAGCAGCTCGGGCCCCACTGGGGCCGGGGAGCTGTTTTTT.

The sample holds many counts of this clonotype. The chain couples TRBV29-1 to TRBJ2-7, with 9 bases identical to TRBD1. In germline, CDR1 is SQVTM, CDR2 ANQGSEA. This CDR3 has 12 residues. Losses at the gene ends were 5 bases for V and 5 bases for J; bases not matched to a gene: 4. The DNA for the CDR3 is TGCAGCGTTCTACAGGGGGCAAACGAGCAGTACTTC. Amino acids: CSVLQGANEQYF.

This clonotype was detected many times. The chain carries TRBV10-3 and TRBJ1-2; the match to TRBD1 covers 9 bases. V was clipped by 6 bases and J by 5 bases; unmatched bases: 7. The CDR3 is 14 residues long. Germline CDR1 ENHRY, CDR2 SYGVKD. Here the CDR3 reads CAIRGDREIYGYTF. For the CDR3, the DNA is TGTGCCATCAGGGGGGACAGGGAGATATATGGCTACACCTTC.

This clonotype was found many times. The CDR3 coding sequence is TGTGCCAGCAGTGCTTCGACAGAGAGCTCCTACGAGCAGTACTTC. Translation: CASSASTESSYEQYF. The J gene is TRBJ2-7, the V gene TRBV6-1, with a possible D match to TRBD1 (5 bases). The CDR3 is 15 amino acids. The ends were cut back, 4 bases at V and 0 bases at J, with 13 bases in the middle. Per germline, CDR1 MNHNS and CDR2 SASEGT.

This clonotype was seen at least ten times. V usage is TRBV29-1 and J usage is TRBJ2-1; 12 bases line up with TRBD2. The J segment lost 5 bases and the V segment lost 3 bases, leaving 2 bases of the junction unmatched. Germline V gene lookup returns CDR1 SQVTM and CDR2 ANQGSEA. There are 14 residues in the CDR3. This CDR3 reads CSVDGLAGHNEQFF. In DNA form, the CDR3 reads TGCAGCGTTGACGGACTAGCGGGACACAATGAGCAGTTCTTC.

The table lists this clonotype with many counts. This sequence joins TRBV10-3 and TRBJ2-2; D call uncertain. Germline CDR1 ENHRY, CDR2 SYGVKD. CDR3 size: 13 residues. Trimming took 2 bases from V and 2 from J, leaving 3 bases between them. The CDR3 nucleotides are TGTGCCATCAGTGAGCTAAACACCGGGGAGCTGTTTTTT. Amino acids: CAISELNTGELFF.

J is TRBJ2-7 and V is TRBV24-1; D might be TRBD1 (6 bases). Germline V gives CDR1 KGHDR, CDR2 SFDVKD. The V gene lost 7 bases and the J gene lost 2 bases, with 17 bases spanning the gap. CDR3 size: 15 residues. The CDR3 spells CATSALSGGAYEQYF. CDR3 sequence (DNA): TGTGCCACCAGCGCCCTAAGTGGGGGCGCCTACGAGCAGTACTTC.

This clonotype was detected many times. This sequence joins TRBV12-3 or TRBV12-4 and TRBJ2-7; D gene uncertain. Trimming pared 0 bases from V and 0 bases from J, leaving 6 bases between. There are 14 residues in the CDR3. CDR3 nucleotides: TGTGCCAGCAGTTTAGCGCCGAGCTCCTACGAGCAGTACTTC. The encoded protein is CASSLAPSSYEQYF.

In its sample, this clonotype was seen many times. The chain uses TRBV10-1 and TRBJ2-1, with 11 bases identical to TRBD1. With 4 bases clipped from V and 2 bases from J, the junction kept 10 bases outside the gene matches. This CDR3 has 18 residues. In germline, CDR1 is WNHNN, CDR2 SYGVQD (reference sequence). CDR3 amino acids: CASSGGTGGLTPYNEQFF. CDR3 coding DNA: TGCGCCAGCAGTGGTGGGACAGGGGGTTTAACCCCCTACAATGAGCAGTTCTTC.

This clonotype was observed a handful of times. This rearrangement joins TRBV20-1 to TRBJ2-4; 7 positions agree with TRBD1. Looked up from germline, CDR1 is DFQATT and CDR2 is SNEGSKA (reference sequence). V trimming: 4 bases; J trimming: 9 bases; junction bases outside the gene matches: 6. The length of the CDR3 is 12 residues. CDR3 in DNA: TGCAGTGCTAAACAGGGGACAGTCATTCAGTACTTC. Its protein is CSAKQGTVIQYF.

This clonotype was observed a handful of times. The chain links TRBV7-9 to TRBJ2-4; perhaps D is TRBD1 or TRBD2 (7 bases each). The CDR3 consists of 17 residues. The V gene's germline CDR1 is SEHNR and CDR2 FQNEAQ (reference sequence). Trimming shortened V by 6 bases and J by 0 bases, and 18 bases separated the two germline ends. The CDR3: CASRDAGGLLAKNIQYF. In DNA, the CDR3 is TGTGCCAGCAGGGACGCAGGGGGACTACTAGCCAAAAACATTCAGTACTTC.

The chain uses TRBV9 and TRBJ2-7; TRBD2 matches 7 bases. Germline trimming cut 4 bases from V and 2 bases from J; bases unmatched to any gene: 9. The CDR3 is made up of 15 amino acids. Germline V lookup: CDR1 SGDLS, CDR2 YYNGEE. CDR3 residues: CASSPKAGLTYEQYF. CDR3 nucleotide sequence: TGTGCCAGCAGCCCAAAAGCGGGACTAACCTACGAGCAGTACTTC.

A few counts support this clonotype. This chain links TRBV7-9 with TRBJ1-2; D is possibly TRBD1 (6 bases). This CDR3 contains 13 residues. CDR1 SEHNR and CDR2 FQNEAQ come from the germline V gene (reference sequence). The germline V and J ends were trimmed by 5 bases and 8 bases, with 15 bases remaining between them. The CDR3 loop is CASSIQGHLGYTF. The CDR3 bases are TGTGCCAGCAGCATACAGGGTCACTTAGGCTACACCTTC.

In its sample, this clonotype was seen many times. The chain carries TRBV12-3 or TRBV12-4 and TRBJ1-6, with D possibly being TRBD1 (5 bases). The CDR3 consists of 15 residues. Trimming pared 7 bases from V and 6 bases from J, leaving 16 bases between. The CDR3 coding sequence is TGTGCCAGCACCATTGGGTCCCAGGGTAATTCACCCCTCCACTTT. It yields the protein CASTIGSQGNSPLHF.

This sequence joins TRBV4-2 and TRBJ1-4; perhaps TRBD1 as D (6 bases). The CDR3 is 14 amino acids. V lost 4 bases, J lost 8 bases, and 14 bases lay in between. The germline CDR1 and CDR2 sequences are LGHNA and YNFKEQ. CDR3 in amino acids: CASSPWTEQEKLFF. Here the CDR3 DNA reads TGTGCCAGCAGCCCATGGACAGAGCAAGAAAAACTGTTTTTT.

This clonotype has a count of ten or more. The rearrangement links TRBV5-4 to TRBJ1-6; 9 bases align to TRBD1. Trimming cost V 4 bases and J 14 bases; bases outside gene matches: 13. This CDR3 contains 15 residues. Germline CDR1 and CDR2: SGHNT and YYREEE (reference sequence). CDR3 bases: TGTGCCAGCAGCCCGGGACAGGGAGATCTTACGGCCCTCCACTTT. Translating it yields CASSPGQGDLTALHF.

The sample holds many counts of this clonotype. The V call is TRBV6-5, the J call TRBJ2-7; the match to TRBD2 covers 8 bases. This CDR3 has 16 residues. J was trimmed by 1 base and V by 0 bases; bases with no gene match: 5. Germline lookup yields CDR1 MNHEY and CDR2 SVGAGI. The CDR3 DNA sequence: TGTGCCAGCAGTTACTCGAGGAGCGGGAGTTCCTACGAGCAGTACTTC. This codes for CASSYSRSGSSYEQYF.

The chain links TRBV29-1 to TRBJ2-5; D possibly uses TRBD1 or TRBD2 (5 bases each). This CDR3 is 12 amino acids long. V was trimmed by 5 bases and J by 4 bases, leaving 11 bases between them. CDR1 and CDR2 from the germline V gene are SQVTM and ANQGSEA. The CDR3 nucleotides read TGCAGCGTTCGGGCCGGGGCAGAGACCCAGTACTTC. As protein: CSVRAGAETQYF.

This clonotype was observed a few times. The V and J genes are TRBV30 and TRBJ1-1; 7 nucleotides agree with TRBD1. Germline trimming cut 3 bases from V and 4 bases from J; bases unmatched to any gene: 5. This CDR3 contains 13 residues. Germline V gene lookup returns CDR1 GTSNPN and CDR2 SVGIG (reference sequence). Here the CDR3 reads CAWRSQGITEAFF. The CDR3 nucleotides are TGTGCCTGGAGATCACAGGGGATCACTGAAGCTTTCTTT.

This chain uses TRBV11-2 with TRBJ2-3; 15 nucleotides align to TRBD2. Per the germline V gene, CDR1 is SGHAT and CDR2 is FQNNGV. The CDR3 runs 21 residues. The ends lost 5 bases at V and 3 bases at J; junction bases unmatched: 18. The DNA of the CDR3 is TGTGCCAGCAGCGCGACAGGGGGCGTGGGACTAGCGGGAGGTGGGACAGATACGCAGTATTTT. Protein product: CASSATGGVGLAGGGTDTQYF.

The table lists this clonotype with many counts. The gene calls are TRBV6-5 and TRBJ2-7; D gene uncertain. Trimming left V 2 bases short and J 0 bases short, with 5 bases between. CDR3 size: 13 residues. Germline lookup yields CDR1 MNHEY and CDR2 SVGAGI. CDR3 coding DNA: TGTGCCAGCAGTTACGGTGTCTCCTACGAGCAGTACTTC. This encodes CASSYGVSYEQYF.